These 26 T cell receptor beta chains were all obtained from the same sample, sequenced in a study of T cell repertoires in cytomegalovirus infection. The antigens for these receptors are not known. TCRdb re-called the reads with MiXCR, one entry per CDR3 protein. The data show roughly 69,000 distinct CDR3 sequences, around 30% seen once. Source: CD8+ T cells from cultured PBMCs, taken from culture after CMV antigen stimulation. Source of these receptors: a human donor in good health (CMV status not recorded). Some clones in this sample may be carry-over from other donors' samples.

Written as DNA, the CDR3 is TGTGCCAGCAGTTACTCGAATCCAGCGGCGACAGATACGCAGTATTTT. This gives the protein CASSYSNPAATDTQYF. This chain connects TRBV6-2 or TRBV6-3 to TRBJ2-3; D possibly corresponds to TRBD2 (5 bases). V dropped 0 bases and J dropped 3 bases, with 13 bases sitting between them. The CDR3 length is 16 residues. Germline V gives CDR1 MNHEY, CDR2 SVGEGT.

This clonotype was detected only once. The CDR3 sequence: CASSIRAGELAEAFF. The CDR3 DNA reads TGTGCCAGTAGTATCCGGGCAGGCGAATTAGCTGAAGCTTTCTTT. The chain couples TRBV19 to TRBJ1-1; D not certain. CDR1 is LNHDA and CDR2 is SQIVND in the germline V gene (reference sequence). This CDR3 has 15 residues. V lost 3 bases, J lost 6 bases, and 17 bases lay in between.

There are many counts of this clonotype. The V call is TRBV7-6, the J call TRBJ2-7; TRBD2 agrees at 10 bases. Trimming cost V 6 bases and J 5 bases; bases outside gene matches: 4. Per germline, CDR1 SGHVS and CDR2 FNYEAQ. This CDR3 is built from 13 residues. CDR3 sequence: CASRPGLADEQYF. The CDR3 DNA is TGTGCCAGCAGGCCCGGACTAGCGGACGAGCAGTACTTC.

CDR3 bases: TGTGCCAGCAGTGACTCAAGCGGGGGGGCCTATGAGCAGTTCTTC. Translating it yields CASSDSSGGAYEQFF. The gene calls are TRBV6-4 and TRBJ2-1; 10 bases match TRBD2. Trimming at V came to 0 bases and at J to 8 bases, leaving 4 bases not matched to a gene. CDR3 length: 15 residues. Germline V gives CDR1 MRHNA, CDR2 SNTAGT.

The V gene is TRBV10-3, the J gene TRBJ2-5, with D perhaps given as TRBD1 or TRBD2 (5 bases each). CDR3 length equals 14 residues. V lost 3 bases and J lost 4, with 12 bases in between. From germline, CDR1 is ENHRY and CDR2 SYGVKD. The CDR3 bases are TGTGCCATCAGTGACCCGGGACGCCTAGAGACCCAGTACTTC. Translation gives CAISDPGRLETQYF.

V gene TRBV7-4 combines with J gene TRBJ2-1, with 8 bases identical to TRBD2. Germline trimming cut 5 bases from V and 4 bases from J; bases unmatched to any gene: 10. This CDR3 is built from 16 residues. Germline V lookup: CDR1 SGHVT, CDR2 SQSDAQ. CDR3: CASSLLPSGPYNEQFF. CDR3 nucleotide sequence: TGTGCCAGCAGCCTCCTTCCTAGCGGGCCATACAATGAGCAGTTCTTC.

This chain uses TRBV11-2 with TRBJ1-2; possibly TRBD1 for D (5 bases). CDR3 size: 14 residues. The germline V gene encodes CDR1 SGHAT and CDR2 FQNNGV. V lost 1 base to trimming and J lost 7 bases, with 13 bases between them. The CDR3 sequence: CASSLVRGTGGYTF. CDR3 sequence (DNA): TGTGCCAGCAGCTTAGTAAGGGGCACGGGTGGCTACACCTTC.

The chain joins TRBV20-1 to TRBJ2-7; perhaps TRBD2 as D (6 bases). Between the trimmed V and J ends, which lost 0 bases and 1 base, there was a span of 13 bases. Germline V gives CDR1 DFQATT, CDR2 SNEGSKA (reference sequence). The CDR3 loop spans 15 amino acids. The CDR3, as DNA: TGCAGTGCTAGAGATTCTAGCGAGACTTCCTACGAGCAGTACTTC. The encoded protein is CSARDSSETSYEQYF.

This clonotype was counted a few times. The chain links TRBV2 to TRBJ1-5; D unresolved. The CDR3 length is 12 residues. V dropped 7 bases and J dropped 6 bases, with 10 bases sitting between them. Germline V gene lookup returns CDR1 SNHLY and CDR2 FYNNEI. CDR3 residues: CASNPGGQPQHF. The CDR3 DNA reads TGTGCCAGCAACCCAGGAGGTCAGCCCCAGCATTTT. Complete variable domain (other parts from reference TRBV2 and TRBJ1-5): EPEVTQTPSHQVTQMGQEVILRCVPISNHLYFYWYRQILGQKVEFLVSFYNNEISEKSEIFDDQFSVERPDGSNFTLKIRSTKLEDSAMYFCASNPGGQPQHFGDGTRLSIL.

V is TRBV14 and J is TRBJ2-3; D possibly corresponds to TRBD2 (6 bases). The germline CDR1 and CDR2 sequences are SGHDN and FVKESK. V was trimmed by 1 base and J by 4 bases, leaving 12 bases between them. This CDR3 is 15 amino acids long. The CDR3 protein is CASSQGLELPDTQYF. CDR3 DNA: TGTGCCAGCAGCCAAGGACTAGAACTTCCAGATACGCAGTATTTT.

V usage is TRBV9 and J usage is TRBJ2-3; perhaps TRBD1 as D (6 bases). Germline lookup yields CDR1 SGDLS and CDR2 YYNGEE. CDR3 length equals 17 residues. Trimming removed 0 bases from V and 2 bases from J, with 16 bases in between. The CDR3 sequence is CASSVEGDNLFTDTQYF. The CDR3, as DNA: TGTGCCAGCAGCGTAGAAGGGGACAATCTATTCACAGATACGCAGTATTTT.

This clonotype is a singleton in its sample. The J gene is TRBJ2-2, the V gene TRBV24-1; 7 bases align to TRBD1. Per the germline V gene, CDR1 is KGHDR and CDR2 is SFDVKD. The CDR3 contains 15 residues. V lost 3 bases to trimming and J lost 6 bases; unmatched junction nucleotides: 6. CDR3 sequence reads: CATSDKNRGSGELFF. In DNA, the CDR3 is TGTGCCACCAGTGATAAGAACAGGGGATCCGGGGAGCTGTTTTTT.

With regard to this clonotype: This may be a read error: a much more frequent sequence differs by one nucleotide. The J gene is TRBJ2-3, the V gene TRBV7-2; D is perhaps TRBD2 (7 bases). There are 15 residues in the CDR3. The germline V gene encodes CDR1 SGHTA and CDR2 FQGNSA. The V gene lost 7 bases and the J gene lost 4 bases, with 18 bases spanning the gap. Written as DNA, the CDR3 is TGTGCCAGCAATAGGGGGGGCGGTAGGGCAGATACGCAGTATTTT. Its protein product is CASNRGGGRADTQYF.

The chain carries TRBV4-3 and TRBJ2-2, with 8 bases fitting TRBD2. CDR1 is LGHNA, CDR2 YSLEER, per germline. V dropped 4 bases and J dropped 4; count of bases not matched to a gene: 8. The length of the CDR3 is 16 residues. The CDR3, as DNA: TGCGCCAGCAGCCCCGGGGTAGCGGGAACCACCGGGGAGCTGTTTTTT. It encodes CASSPGVAGTTGELFF.

Of note for this clonotype: This clone may be a read error of a much larger clone one base away. This sequence joins TRBV12-3 or TRBV12-4 and TRBJ2-4, with D possibly being TRBD2 (5 bases). The assigned J gene may be wrong: the sequence end matches TRBJ2-1 better. CDR3 length equals 14 residues. As DNA, the CDR3 is TGTGCCAGCAGTTCGCGGGTAGCAGGAAACATTCAGTTCTTC. It encodes CASSSRVAGNIQFF.

This clonotype was observed a handful of times. This chain's CDR3 is CASSLTSTTHEQYF. DNA of the CDR3: TGTGCCAGCAGCTTAACGTCTACCACTCACGAGCAGTACTTC. The V call is TRBV7-3, the J call TRBJ2-7; unclear D gene. Trimming left V 0 bases short and J 5 bases short, with 11 bases between. The germline CDR1 and CDR2 sequences are SGHTA and FQGTGA. The CDR3 has 14 residues.

The rearrangement uses TRBV7-9 and TRBJ2-3; D ambiguous. Trimming stripped 6 bases from V and 6 bases from J, with 7 bases between. The CDR3 totals 11 residues. Looked up from germline, CDR1 is SEHNR and CDR2 is FQNEAQ (reference sequence). CDR3 coding DNA: TGTGCCAGCAGGTTCGGGGATACGCAGTATTTT. Translated, it gives CASRFGDTQYF.

This clonotype was seen more than once but under ten times. V usage is TRBV20-1 and J usage is TRBJ2-7; 7 bases agree with TRBD2. The CDR3 totals 15 residues. V shed 0 bases, J shed 2 bases, and the junction held 7 bases outside the gene matches. Germline assignment: CDR1 DFQATT and CDR2 SNEGSKA (reference sequence). The DNA for the CDR3 is TGCAGTGCTAGAGATGTAAGTGGGAGGGCCTACGAGCAGTACTTC. Protein sequence: CSARDVSGRAYEQYF.

At least ten counts were recorded for this clonotype. The chain couples TRBV10-3 to TRBJ1-1; D gene unclear. The CDR3 has 14 residues. From germline, CDR1 is ENHRY and CDR2 SYGVKD. V was shortened by 7 bases and J by 3 bases, with 15 bases between the two germline ends. CDR3 sequence (DNA): TGTGCCATCAACTCCGACCTGGATGACACTGAAGCTTTCTTT. This sequence encodes CAINSDLDDTEAFF.

The chain has TRBV4-2 and TRBJ2-2, with TRBD1 matching over 10 bases. V lost 4 bases, J lost 6 bases, and 8 bases stayed unmatched. The CDR3 runs to 16 residues. Germline CDR1 LGHNA, CDR2 YNFKEQ. CDR3 nucleotide sequence: TGTGCCAGCAGCCCCCAGAGTGGACAGGGGGCCGGGGAGCTGTTTTTT. This codes for CASSPQSGQGAGELFF.

V gene TRBV29-1 combines with J gene TRBJ2-7; tentative D call: TRBD1 (6 bases). The V end lost 1 base, the J end lost 0 bases, and 13 bases lay between the germline ends. The CDR3 is made up of 15 amino acids. Germline CDR1 reads SQVTM; CDR2 reads ANQGSEA. CDR3 sequence (DNA): TGCAGCGTTGAAGCTAACAGGGACGGCTCCTACGAGCAGTACTTC. It yields the protein CSVEANRDGSYEQYF.

This clonotype was observed a handful of times. The J gene is TRBJ1-5, the V gene TRBV9; D call uncertain. Germline assignment: CDR1 SGDLS and CDR2 YYNGEE. Trimming took off 2 bases at V and 2 bases at J, with 2 bases between the two ends. CDR3 length: 12 amino acids. In DNA form, the CDR3 reads TGTGCCAGCAGCGTCGGCAATCAGCCCCAGCATTTT. Translated: CASSVGNQPQHF. The variable domain in full, completed from reference TRBV9 and TRBJ1-5, reads DSGVTQTPKHLITATGQRVTLRCSPRSGDLSVYWYQQSLDQGLQFLIQYYNGEERAKGNILERFSAQQFPDLHSELNLSSLELGDSALYFCASSVGNQPQHFGDGTRLSIL.

This clonotype occurred many times. The V call is TRBV6-5, the J call TRBJ1-2; 7 positions match TRBD1. The germline gives CDR1 MNHEY, CDR2 SVGAGI. The ends lost 4 bases at V and 5 bases at J; junction bases unmatched: 4. The CDR3 extends over 13 amino acids. The CDR3, as DNA: TGTGCCAGCAGTTCGGGACAGTTTTATGGCTACACCTTC. This sequence encodes CASSSGQFYGYTF.

The chain links TRBV27 to TRBJ2-1; 7 bases map to TRBD1. The CDR3 covers 17 residues. Germline loops: CDR1 MNHEY, CDR2 SMNVEV (reference sequence). J gave up 5 bases and V 5 bases, and 15 bases lay outside the gene matches. The CDR3 loop is CASSHPRTGSLHNEQFF. The CDR3 region has the DNA TGTGCCAGCAGTCACCCGAGGACAGGATCCCTCCACAATGAGCAGTTCTTC.

This clonotype was seen only a few times. The V and J genes are TRBV20-1 and TRBJ2-1, with TRBD2 matching over 10 bases. Germline loops: CDR1 DFQATT, CDR2 SNEGSKA (reference sequence). The CDR3 extends over 16 amino acids. V shed 4 bases, J shed 10 bases, and the junction held 16 bases outside the gene matches. The CDR3 nucleotides are TGCAGTGCTAAACTATTAGGACTAGCGGAAACTGAGGAGCAGTTCTTC. This translates into CSAKLLGLAETEEQFF.

The V call is TRBV7-2, the J call TRBJ2-7, with no clear D. V lost 1 base and J lost 3, with 13 bases in between. CDR3 length: 15 amino acids. Germline V gene data show CDR1 as SGHTA and CDR2 as FQGNSA. The DNA of the CDR3 is TGTGCCAGCAGCTTAGAGGTATCCCTAAGCTACGAGCAGTACTTC. This gives the protein CASSLEVSLSYEQYF.